This T cell receptor (beta chain) was profiled in a study of CD8+ T cells in alopecia areata (dated by TCRdb to the late 2010s). Concerning the study at large: In both human patients and the C3H/HeJ mouse model, the study applied high-throughput TCRbeta sequencing to look at T cell clonal expansion in alopecia areata. Human TCRbeta sequencing covered scalp tissue and sorted CD4+ and CD8+ peripheral blood T cells from patchy and totalis/universalis alopecia areata patients and healthy controls. TCRbeta CDR3 regions were amplified by immunoSEQ multiplex PCR using 35 Vbeta forward and 13 Jbeta reverse primers. Scalp clonality was compared across normal scalp (n=4), patchy alopecia areata scalp (n=8), and alopecia totalis/universalis scalp (n=8). RNA was extracted with the PAXgene miRNA kit for fixed scalp, the miRNeasy kit for PBMCs, and the RNeasy kit for mouse skin.

In regard to this clone: No cognate antigen has been identified for it. It has no much larger one-base neighbor in the sample; base qualities were not kept.

Library preparation was by the immunoSEQ multiplex PCR assay. For TCR sequencing, RNA was extracted from every sample and reverse transcribed into cDNA to serve as template. SuperScript III was used to make first-strand cDNA, primed with a 2:1 mix of oligo-dT and random hexamers. A synthetic immune receptor repertoire was used to assess amplification bias, and residual bias was removed computationally. The paper's processing steps were these. Raw reads were preprocessed to remove errors, and CDR3 was defined by IMGT conventions from the conserved cysteine to phenylalanine. Clonality was computed by normalizing Shannon entropy by log2 of the number of productive unique TCRs and subtracting the result from 1. Whether each scalp clone was CD4 or CD8 was inferred by checking scalp TCRbeta sequences against the CD4 and CD8 repertoires from sorted blood. What TCRdb holds here is the immuneACCESS table cut down to in-frame rearrangements. Part of the clones is not present; checked against another copy, under half of the missing clones reflect an unresolved V gene, and the others are unexplained. The V and J calls and clone size are taken from that table; D and trimming were inferred from the DNA. Present in this sample are 100,000 to 150,000 clones, roughly 50% of which were seen just once. The ten largest clones represent over 9.5% of the sample.

Peripheral blood and lesional scalp punch biopsies were obtained from patients with alopecia areata. PBMCs were isolated by density centrifugation and stained for CD3, CD4 and CD8, and CD4+ and CD8+ T cells were sorted on a FACSAria. Alopecia areata patients who were not treated were recruited through a multicenter biomarker study. In roughly 5 patients from the biomarker study, the blood CD8+ T cells went through an additional sort into NKG2D-low and NKG2D-high fractions. V is reduced by 6 bases and J by 7 bases, leaving a spacing of 22 bases between them. CDR3 length: 15 amino acids, cysteine to phenylalanine. Of the read, only the CDR3 DNA is kept; its 45 bases are in frame from base 1. Sequences SQVTM (CDR1) and ANQGSEA (CDR2) are obtained from the germline V gene. What the authors observed across the whole study: Resident alphabeta T cells in normal human skin are also sequenced, complicating scalp TCR repertoire analysis, unlike mouse skin dominated by gammadelta T cells. Shared TCR sequences between patients were less evident than in mice, which may be partly attributable to HLA diversity in the patient population. Higher clonality and more expanded CD8+ clones were observed in lesional scalp than in normal scalp, particularly in alopecia totalis/universalis, a finding suggestive of antigenic drive.

The sequence derives from a human donor with alopecia areata. Source material: NKG2D-low CD8+ T cells sorted from blood. The meaning of the sample's cell subset or site label: sorted CD8+ NKG2D-low blood T cells. The chain is encoded by TRBV29-1 joined to TRBJ2-1; the D gene is not confidently resolved. The bases read TGCAGCGTCCCCGTCGTAGCCATAACGGAGAATGAGCAGTTCTTC. This encodes CSVPVVAITENEQFF.